The entry below gives a single TCR beta chain sequence along with its context. Its specificity is not known. The data belong to a study of shared clonotypes between healthy human individuals. Study-wide context: The donor pool was made up of a couple of women and a few men aged 18 to 49. Three plates were used per donor for CD4 naive, three for CD4 memory, two for CD8 naive and one for CD8 memory. Study-wide results and limits: With a handful of donors compared, approximately 5.5% of naive CD4 clonotypes were shared.

Terminally differentiated effector memory CD45RA+ cells were left out of the naive CD8 fraction, which was CD45RO-negative and positively selected for CCR7. The trim removed 11 bases at V and 1 base at J, leaving 2 bases unmatched. This CDR3 has 12 residues. Germline CDR1 and CDR2: SNHLY and FYNNEI. Clones were sequenced by immunoSEQ multiplex PCR, and TCRdb holds only the in-frame ones, with some missing. The sample lists roughly 2.1 million clones, 85% to 95% occurring once. The genes are TRBV2 and TRBJ1-3, with TRBD1 matching over 7 bases. The material sequenced was naive CD8+ T cells from PBMCs. The TCR was taken from a man aged 18 to 35 in good health. Some clones in this sample may be carry-over from other donors' samples. This CDR3 reads CAATGSGNTIYF. CDR3 DNA sequence: TGTGCCGCGACAGGGTCTGGAAACACCATATATTTT.